This T cell receptor beta chain appears in the sequencing data of a study of blood T cell repertoires in COVID-19. Study-level information: PBMCs, B-cell-depleted T cells, or T cells were the source of the cDNA or gDNA that made up the material.

Authors' data handling: Using reference gene primer amplification, nucleated cell counts were estimated. TCRdb keeps only in-frame clones here, not all; method: immunoSEQ multiplex PCR. For V, J and clone size, that table is used; D and trimming come from the DNA. The sample contains roughly 500,000 clones, around 87% of which appear only once. The germline V gene has CDR1 WSHSY and CDR2 SAAADI. This CDR3 has 14 residues. Trimming removed 11 bases from V and 2 bases from J, with 19 bases in between. Cohort 3 recovery required two negative PCRs, clearance, or symptom resolution. This clone showed up just once.

This clonotype was obtained from a woman in her forties who had recovered from COVID-19. V gene TRBV10-2 combines with J gene TRBJ2-7, with D maybe TRBD1 (6 bases). The sample was PBMCs or T cells enriched from blood (not recorded which). This chain's CDR3 is CAAAGADQAYEQYF. The DNA of the CDR3 is TGCGCCGCGGCAGGGGCGGACCAAGCCTACGAGCAGTACTTC.